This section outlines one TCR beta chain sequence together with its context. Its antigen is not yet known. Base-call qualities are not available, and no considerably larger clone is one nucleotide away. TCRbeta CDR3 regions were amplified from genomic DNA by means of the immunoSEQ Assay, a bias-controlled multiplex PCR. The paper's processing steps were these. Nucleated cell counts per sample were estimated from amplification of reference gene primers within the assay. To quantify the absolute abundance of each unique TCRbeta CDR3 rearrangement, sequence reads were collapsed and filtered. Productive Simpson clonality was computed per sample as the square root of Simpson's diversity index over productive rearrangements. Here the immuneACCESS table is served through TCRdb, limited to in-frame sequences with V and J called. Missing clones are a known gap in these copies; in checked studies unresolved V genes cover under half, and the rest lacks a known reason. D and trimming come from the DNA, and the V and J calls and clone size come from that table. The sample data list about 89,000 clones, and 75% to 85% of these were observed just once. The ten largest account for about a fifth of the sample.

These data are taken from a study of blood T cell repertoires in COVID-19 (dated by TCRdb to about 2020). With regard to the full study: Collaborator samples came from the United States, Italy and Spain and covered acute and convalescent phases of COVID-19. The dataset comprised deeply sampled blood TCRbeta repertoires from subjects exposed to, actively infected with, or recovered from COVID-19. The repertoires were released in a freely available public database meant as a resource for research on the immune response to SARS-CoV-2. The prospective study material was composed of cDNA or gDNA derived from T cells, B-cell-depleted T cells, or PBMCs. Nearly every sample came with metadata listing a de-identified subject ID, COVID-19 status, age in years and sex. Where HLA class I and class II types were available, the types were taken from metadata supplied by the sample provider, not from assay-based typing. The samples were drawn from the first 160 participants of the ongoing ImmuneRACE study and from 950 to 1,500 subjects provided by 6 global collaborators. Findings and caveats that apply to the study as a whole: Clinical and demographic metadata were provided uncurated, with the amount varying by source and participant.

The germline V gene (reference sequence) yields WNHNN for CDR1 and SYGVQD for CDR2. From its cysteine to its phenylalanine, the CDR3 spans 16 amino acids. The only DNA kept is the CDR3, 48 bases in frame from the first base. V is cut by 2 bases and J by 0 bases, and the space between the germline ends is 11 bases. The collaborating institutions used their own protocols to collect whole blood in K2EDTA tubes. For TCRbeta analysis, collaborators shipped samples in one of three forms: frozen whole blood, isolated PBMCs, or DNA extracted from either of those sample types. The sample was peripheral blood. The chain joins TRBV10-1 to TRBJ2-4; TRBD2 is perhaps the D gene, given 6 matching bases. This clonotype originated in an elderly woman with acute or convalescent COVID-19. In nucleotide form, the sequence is TGCGCCAGCAGTGAGGGGGGAGGCCCAGCCAAAAACATTCAGTACTTC. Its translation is CASSEGGGPAKNIQYF.